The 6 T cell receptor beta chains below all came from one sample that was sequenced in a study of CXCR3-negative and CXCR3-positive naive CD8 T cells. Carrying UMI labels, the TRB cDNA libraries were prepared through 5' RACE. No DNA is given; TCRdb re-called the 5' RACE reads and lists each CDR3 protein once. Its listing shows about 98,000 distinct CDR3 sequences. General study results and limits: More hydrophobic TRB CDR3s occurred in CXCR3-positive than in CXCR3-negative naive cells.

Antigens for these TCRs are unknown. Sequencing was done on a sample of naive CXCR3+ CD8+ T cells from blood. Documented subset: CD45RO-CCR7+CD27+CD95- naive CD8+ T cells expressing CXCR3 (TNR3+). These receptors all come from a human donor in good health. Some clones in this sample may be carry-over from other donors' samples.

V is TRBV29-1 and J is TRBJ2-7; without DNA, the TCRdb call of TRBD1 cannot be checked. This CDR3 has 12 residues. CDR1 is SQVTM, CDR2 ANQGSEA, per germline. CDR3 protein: CSVGTGDGEQYF.

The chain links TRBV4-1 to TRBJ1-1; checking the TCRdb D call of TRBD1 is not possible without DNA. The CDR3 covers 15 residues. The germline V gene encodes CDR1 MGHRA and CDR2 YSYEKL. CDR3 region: CASSRYRDRETEAFF.

CDR3 sequence reads: CASSLGDGPNNEQFF. The chain is built from TRBV7-6 and TRBJ2-1; TCRdb proposes TRBD2, but this gene call is untestable without DNA. Germline values: CDR1 SGHVS, CDR2 FNYEAQ. The CDR3 contains 15 residues.

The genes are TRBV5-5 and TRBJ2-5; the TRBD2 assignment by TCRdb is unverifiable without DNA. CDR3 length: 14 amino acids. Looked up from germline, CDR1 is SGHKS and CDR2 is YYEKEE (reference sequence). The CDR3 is CASSFWEGTETQYF. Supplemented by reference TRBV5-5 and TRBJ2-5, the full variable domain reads DAGVTQSPTHLIKTRGQQVTLRCSPISGHKSVSWYQQVLGQGPQFIFQYYEKEERGRGNFPDRFSARQFPNYSSELNVNALLLGDSALYLCASSFWEGTETQYFGPGTRLLVL.

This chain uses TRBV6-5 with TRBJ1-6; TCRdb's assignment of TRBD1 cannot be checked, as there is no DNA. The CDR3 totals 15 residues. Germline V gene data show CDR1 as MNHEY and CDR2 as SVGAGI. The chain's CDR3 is CASSPLPNYNSPLHF.

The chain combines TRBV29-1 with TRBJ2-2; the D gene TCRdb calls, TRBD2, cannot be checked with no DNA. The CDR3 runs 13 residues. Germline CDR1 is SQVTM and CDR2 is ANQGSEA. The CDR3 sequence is CSVPQGGTGELFF.